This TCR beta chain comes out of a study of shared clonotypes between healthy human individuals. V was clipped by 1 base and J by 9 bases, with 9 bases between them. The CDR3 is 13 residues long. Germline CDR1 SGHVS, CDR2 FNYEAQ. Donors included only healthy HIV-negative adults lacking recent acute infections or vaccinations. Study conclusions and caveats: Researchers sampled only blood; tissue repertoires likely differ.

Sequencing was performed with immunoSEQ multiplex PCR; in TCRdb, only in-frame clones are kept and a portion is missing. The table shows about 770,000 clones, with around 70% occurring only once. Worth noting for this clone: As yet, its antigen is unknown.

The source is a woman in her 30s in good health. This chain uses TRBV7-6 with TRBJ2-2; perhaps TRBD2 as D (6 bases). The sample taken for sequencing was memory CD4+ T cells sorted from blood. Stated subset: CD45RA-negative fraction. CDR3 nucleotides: TGTGCCAGCAGCTTAGAGGGAGGCCGGGAGCTGTTTTTT. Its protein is CASSLEGGRELFF. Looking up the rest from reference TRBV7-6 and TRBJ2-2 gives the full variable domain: GAGVSQSPRYKVTKRGQDVALRCDPISGHVSLYWYRQALGQGPEFLTYFNYEAQQDKSGLPNDRFSAERPEGSISTLTIQRTEQRDSAMYRCASSLEGGRELFFGEGSRLTVL.